The 32 T cell receptor beta chains listed next were all sequenced from one sample in a study of early T cells in non-severe SARS-CoV-2 infection. TCRdb passed the 5' RACE reads through MiXCR, listing each CDR3 protein once. The sample lists 40,000 to 45,000 distinct CDR3 sequences; 5% to 6.5% were seen once. Source: whole blood, taken at baseline. The receptors come from an adult who was a healthcare worker with PCR-confirmed SARS-CoV-2 infection or an uninfected control (not recorded which).

This clonotype appeared a few times. The chain is built from TRBV6-4 and TRBJ2-3; 10 bases align to TRBD1. CDR3 length: 14 amino acids. Trimming at V came to 2 bases and at J to 4 bases, leaving 0 bases not matched to a gene. The germline V gene has CDR1 MRHNA and CDR2 SNTAGT. CDR3 nucleotides: TGTGCCAGCAGTGACGGACAGGGGGCAGATACGCAGTATTTT. Translated: CASSDGQGADTQYF.

This clonotype was recorded at least ten times. V and J are TRBV24-1 and TRBJ1-2, with D perhaps matching TRBD1 (6 bases). The CDR3 is made up of 18 amino acids. Germline loops: CDR1 KGHDR, CDR2 SFDVKD. Trimming removed 1 base from V and 2 bases from J, with 19 bases in between. The CDR3: CATSDFHYGQTRNYGYTF. Here the CDR3 DNA reads TGTGCCACCAGTGATTTTCATTACGGACAGACCAGAAACTATGGCTACACCTTC.

This chain connects TRBV30 to TRBJ1-4; no definite D call. Looked up from germline, CDR1 is GTSNPN and CDR2 is SVGIG (reference sequence). V lost 5 bases, J lost 1 base, and 11 bases lay in between. The CDR3 consists of 14 residues. The CDR3 sequence: CAWGPIKTNEKLFF. Here the CDR3 DNA reads TGTGCCTGGGGACCGATTAAAACTAATGAAAAACTGTTTTTT.

J is TRBJ2-3 and V is TRBV10-2; 15 nucleotides agree with TRBD2. J lost 10 bases, V lost 4 bases, and 9 bases had no gene match. Germline values: CDR1 WSHSY, CDR2 SAAADI. This CDR3 spans 16 amino acids. The CDR3 spells CASSAGLAGGRGAQYF. The CDR3 DNA sequence: TGCGCCAGCAGTGCGGGACTAGCGGGGGGAAGGGGAGCGCAGTATTTT.

In its sample, this clonotype was seen a few times. The gene calls are TRBV12-3 or TRBV12-4 and TRBJ2-1; D may be TRBD1 or TRBD2 (5 bases each). The CDR3 runs to 14 residues. V dropped 5 bases and J dropped 6 bases, with 14 bases sitting between them. The CDR3 DNA sequence: TGTGCCAGCAGTAAACCGGGACCTACCAATGAGCAGTTCTTC. This sequence encodes CASSKPGPTNEQFF.

This clonotype has only a few counts. Compared with germline, one end of the junction differs, possibly owing to a read error. Here the CDR3 reads CASSYGQGEPLF. The DNA of the CDR3 is TGTGCCAGCAGCTACGGACAGGGGGAACCACTCTTC. The rearrangement uses TRBV7-9 and TRBJ2-7, with 10 positions matching TRBD1. Germline CDR1 and CDR2: SEHNR and FQNEAQ (reference sequence). CDR3 length: 12 amino acids.

This clonotype has just a few counts. The chain combines TRBV24-1 with TRBJ1-5, with 9 nucleotides matching TRBD1. Germline V gene data show CDR1 as KGHDR and CDR2 as SFDVKD. Trimming cost V 4 bases and J 5 bases; bases outside gene matches: 8. The CDR3 loop spans 16 amino acids. The CDR3 sequence: CATSDATTGGYQPQHF. The CDR3 DNA is TGTGCCACCAGTGACGCCACGACAGGGGGTTATCAGCCCCAGCATTTT.

This clonotype was counted many times. The V call is TRBV30, the J call TRBJ2-7; 9 bases are a match to TRBD1. This CDR3 has 14 amino acids. Germline lookup yields CDR1 GTSNPN and CDR2 SVGIG (reference sequence). The J segment lost 5 bases and the V segment lost 0 bases, leaving 5 bases of the junction unmatched. This CDR3 is CAWSVGDRVHEQYF. The CDR3 DNA sequence: TGTGCCTGGAGTGTAGGGGACAGGGTCCACGAGCAGTACTTC.

This clonotype was counted ten times or more. The chain employs TRBV11-2 and TRBJ2-7; D uncertain. This CDR3 is 14 amino acids long. The ends were cut back, 5 bases at V and 0 bases at J, with 11 bases in the middle. CDR1 SGHAT and CDR2 FQNNGV come from the germline V gene. As DNA, the CDR3 is TGTGCCAGCAGCGCCCGACTGAACTCCTACGAGCAGTACTTC. The encoded protein is CASSARLNSYEQYF.

This clonotype was counted at least ten times. The J gene is TRBJ1-1, the V gene TRBV6-5, with 9 bases fitting TRBD1. Germline CDR1 is MNHEY and CDR2 is SVGAGI. V dropped 7 bases and J dropped 2; count of bases not matched to a gene: 5. The CDR3 extends over 14 amino acids. CDR3 DNA: TGTGCCAGCAACGAACAGGGGGCAAACACTGAAGCTTTCTTT. Translation: CASNEQGANTEAFF.

This clonotype has more than one count but fewer than ten. Here the CDR3 reads CSARDTSGNTEAFF. CDR3 in DNA: TGCAGTGCTAGAGATACCTCCGGGAACACTGAAGCTTTCTTT. This chain links TRBV20-1 with TRBJ1-1; no reliable D call. Germline values: CDR1 DFQATT, CDR2 SNEGSKA (reference sequence). This CDR3 has 14 residues. V was cut by 0 bases and J by 1 base, with 9 bases left in between.

In this sample, this clonotype turned up many times. The chain employs TRBV6-1 and TRBJ2-7, with 9 bases fitting TRBD2. There are 15 residues in the CDR3. CDR1 and CDR2 from the germline V gene are MNHNS and SASEGT. The trim removed 3 bases at V and 2 bases at J, leaving 5 bases unmatched. The CDR3 is CASSDIAGDTYEQYF. The CDR3 DNA is TGTGCCAGCAGTGATATAGCGGGGGACACCTACGAGCAGTACTTC.

This clonotype appeared many times. The genes are TRBV7-2 and TRBJ2-7; 9 bases match TRBD1. Losses at the gene ends were 5 bases for V and 5 bases for J; bases not matched to a gene: 4. CDR1 and CDR2 (germline): SGHTA, FQGNSA. The CDR3 has 13 amino acids. CDR3: CASSPTGGNEQYF. Here the CDR3 DNA reads TGTGCCAGCAGCCCGACAGGGGGTAACGAGCAGTACTTC.

The chain recombines TRBV5-1 with TRBJ2-3, with TRBD2 matching over 7 bases. Losses at the gene ends were 0 bases for V and 5 bases for J; bases not matched to a gene: 3. Germline V gene data show CDR1 as SGHRS and CDR2 as YFSETQ. The CDR3 covers 14 residues. The CDR3 region has the DNA TGCGCCAGCAGCTTGGCCGGGGGGATAGATACGCAGTATTTT. The encoded protein is CASSLAGGIDTQYF.

V and J are TRBV7-2 and TRBJ2-1; D possibly corresponds to TRBD2 (5 bases). CDR1 and CDR2 (germline): SGHTA, FQGNSA. The length of the CDR3 is 13 residues. The V and J ends lost 3 bases and 6 bases respectively, with 9 bases between them. CDR3 bases: TGTGCCAGCAGCTTTCAGAGGGCCAATGAGCAGTTCTTC. Its protein product is CASSFQRANEQFF. The variable domain in full, completed from reference TRBV7-2 and TRBJ2-1, reads GAGVSQSPSNKVTEKGKDVELRCDPISGHTALYWYRQSLGQGLEFLIYFQGNSAPDKSGLPSDRFSAERTGGSVSTLTIQRTQQEDSAVYLCASSFQRANEQFFGPGTRLTVL.

The chain joins TRBV5-1 to TRBJ2-5, with D possibly TRBD2 on 6 matching bases. Trimming took off 0 bases at V and 6 bases at J, with 12 bases between the two ends. Germline-derived CDR1 and CDR2 are SGHRS and YFSETQ. The CDR3 length is 14 residues. CDR3 amino acids: CASSLEVAGKTQYF. CDR3 coding DNA: TGCGCCAGCAGCTTGGAGGTCGCGGGAAAGACCCAGTACTTC.

The chain has TRBV28 and TRBJ2-2, with TRBD2 as a possible D gene (6 bases). The CDR3 is 15 amino acids. Deletions cut 5 bases from V and 3 bases from J, with 13 bases between. Germline V gene lookup returns CDR1 MDHEN and CDR2 SYDVKM. The CDR3 DNA follows: TGTGCCAGCAGTCTCGCGGGGCGCGACACCGGGGAGCTGTTTTTT. This gives the protein CASSLAGRDTGELFF.

The CDR3 region is CASRVDGVTGELFF. The CDR3 region has the DNA TGTGCCAGCAGGGTCGATGGGGTCACCGGGGAGCTGTTTTTT. The chain combines TRBV2 with TRBJ2-2; D unclear. The CDR3 has 14 residues. Germline V gives CDR1 SNHLY, CDR2 FYNNEI. Trimming pared 6 bases from V and 4 bases from J, leaving 12 bases between.

The chain uses TRBV12-3 or TRBV12-4 and TRBJ2-7, with TRBD1 identical over 9 bases. Trimming cost V 5 bases and J 5 bases; bases outside gene matches: 4. CDR3 length equals 13 residues. The CDR3 DNA is TGTGCCAGCAGTGGAGGGACAGGGAACGAGCAGTACTTC. This codes for CASSGGTGNEQYF.

The V gene is TRBV20-1, the J gene TRBJ1-4; maybe TRBD1 (6 bases). Germline V gives CDR1 DFQATT, CDR2 SNEGSKA (reference sequence). CDR3 length: 12 amino acids. V was shortened by 5 bases and J by 10 bases, with 14 bases between the two germline ends. CDR3 in amino acids: CSAGLTGPKLFF. The CDR3 nucleotides are TGCAGTGCTGGGCTGACAGGTCCAAAACTGTTTTTT.

This clonotype was detected many times. This rearrangement joins TRBV18 to TRBJ1-1; D might be TRBD1 (6 bases). Trimming removed 3 bases at V and 1 base at J, with 18 bases between. This CDR3 is 17 amino acids long. CDR1 and CDR2 from the germline V gene are KGHSH and LQKENI. For the CDR3, the DNA is TGTGCCAGCTCACCGCTCGGACAGAGCAATTCGAACACTGAAGCTTTCTTT. Translating it yields CASSPLGQSNSNTEAFF.

The chain employs TRBV18 and TRBJ2-1; perhaps TRBD1 as D (6 bases). The CDR3 covers 15 residues. Deletions cut 0 bases from V and 6 bases from J, with 12 bases between. The germline V gene encodes CDR1 KGHSH and CDR2 LQKENI. In DNA form, the CDR3 reads TGTGCCAGCTCACCACCGGTCTCAGGGGCCAATGAGCAGTTCTTC. Protein sequence: CASSPPVSGANEQFF.

This clonotype was picked up many times. V is TRBV12-3 or TRBV12-4 and J is TRBJ2-7; 12 positions match TRBD1. The CDR3 runs to 15 residues. Trimming removed 6 bases from V and 5 bases from J; junction bases left unmatched: 8. CDR3 DNA sequence: TGTGCCAGCAGCACTGGGGACAGGGGGCACGACGAGCAGTACTTC. Translated: CASSTGDRGHDEQYF.

This clonotype was counted many times. The V call is TRBV7-8, the J call TRBJ2-3; TRBD2 agrees at 10 bases. The V gene end was trimmed by 5 bases and the J gene end by 3 bases; junction bases not matched to a gene: 11. CDR1 and CDR2 from the germline V gene are SGHVS and FQNEAQ. The CDR3 consists of 17 residues. CDR3: CASSTPLSGGYTDTQYF. The DNA of the CDR3 is TGTGCCAGCAGCACCCCCCTTAGCGGGGGGTATACAGATACGCAGTATTTT.

This clonotype was seen at least ten times. This chain uses TRBV7-8 with TRBJ2-7; a weak D match, TRBD1 (5 bases). The CDR3 has 15 amino acids. Looked up from germline, CDR1 is SGHVS and CDR2 is FQNEAQ. The germline V and J ends were trimmed by 5 bases and 5 bases, with 19 bases remaining between them. Here the CDR3 reads CASSPRTQGVNEQYF. CDR3 DNA sequence: TGTGCCAGCAGCCCCAGGACCCAGGGCGTCAACGAGCAGTACTTC.

This clonotype was counted ten times or more. The rearrangement uses TRBV5-5 and TRBJ1-1, with TRBD1 identical over 7 bases. The ends lost 2 bases at V and 4 bases at J; junction bases unmatched: 2. This CDR3 is 13 amino acids long. CDR1 SGHKS and CDR2 YYEKEE come from the germline V gene (reference sequence). CDR3 bases: TGTGCCAGCAGCTTCTCAGGGGGCACTGAAGCTTTCTTT. It encodes CASSFSGGTEAFF.

V and J are TRBV12-3 or TRBV12-4 and TRBJ2-2; TRBD1 aligns across 7 bases. This CDR3 comprises 18 residues. The V segment lost 1 base and the J segment 5 bases; nucleotides outside the gene matches: 13. Here the CDR3 DNA reads TGTGCCAGCAGTTTAGTGAATGTCGCCCAACAGGGGACCGGGGAGCTGTTTTTT. Protein product: CASSLVNVAQQGTGELFF.

The CDR3 DNA reads TGTGCCAGCAGCTCGGCCCTCTCTGGGGCCAACGTCCTGACTTTC. It yields the protein CASSSALSGANVLTF. The chain employs TRBV12-3 or TRBV12-4 and TRBJ2-6, with D unresolved. The ends were cut back, 6 bases at V and 0 bases at J, with 9 bases in the middle. The CDR3 consists of 15 residues.

This clonotype was recorded many times. The gene calls are TRBV5-1 and TRBJ2-5; the D gene is possibly TRBD2 (5 bases). The length of the CDR3 is 13 residues. V was shortened by 0 bases and J by 5 bases, with 8 bases between the two germline ends. Germline V gene lookup returns CDR1 SGHRS and CDR2 YFSETQ. CDR3 bases: TGCGCCAGCAGCTTGGGGCGCGGGGAGACCCAGTACTTC. It is translated as CASSLGRGETQYF.

This clonotype was recorded at least ten times. CDR3 loop: CASSVVGGGPNTGELFF. The DNA of the CDR3 is TGTGCCAGCAGCGTAGTAGGCGGGGGGCCGAACACCGGGGAGCTGTTTTTT. The chain joins TRBV9 to TRBJ2-2; 8 bases agree with TRBD2. Germline V gene sequence: CDR1 SGDLS, CDR2 YYNGEE. The CDR3 runs to 17 residues. The V and J ends lost 0 bases and 0 bases, in that order; junction bases with no gene match: 4.

This clonotype was recorded at least ten times. The chain recombines TRBV7-9 with TRBJ2-2; 7 bases map to TRBD2. CDR1 SEHNR and CDR2 FQNEAQ come from the germline V gene (reference sequence). The CDR3 covers 15 residues. V was clipped by 5 bases and J by 1 base; unmatched bases: 4. Here the CDR3 DNA reads TGTGCCAGCAGCCCACCTAGCGGGAACACCGGGGAGCTGTTTTTT. It yields the protein CASSPPSGNTGELFF.

The rearrangement links TRBV4-3 to TRBJ1-3; D ambiguous. CDR1 and CDR2 (germline): LGHNA, YSLEER. Deletions cut 2 bases from V and 0 bases from J, with 8 bases between. There are 15 residues in the CDR3. This CDR3 is CASSQRITSGNTIYF. In DNA, the CDR3 is TGCGCCAGCAGCCAACGGATAACCTCTGGAAACACCATATATTTT.